This T cell receptor beta chain derives from a study of cytomegalovirus exposure and HLA in healthy donors (dated 2017 in TCRdb). About the study as a whole: A later analysis indicated that the 90 to 150 validation repertoires were generated on the platform also employed for the 650 to 850 repertoires of the first cohort. The study aimed to test whether signatures of past pathogen exposure could be identified by cataloging public T cell receptors. Besides the first cohort of 666 subjects, a separate validation cohort made up of 120 different subjects was used. To predict cytomegalovirus infection status, the study brought together high-throughput TCR immunosequencing, statistical association of individual TCRs with disease status, and machine learning. Broader findings and caveats from the paper: The authors suggested that the approach could potentially be generalized to other disease states and immunological phenotypes. A later analysis had no HLA typing for the validation cohort, so co-occurrence there was scored across all 130 or so repertoires. In vitro tests confirmed that a few of the cytomegalovirus-associated TCR beta chains recognize cytomegalovirus antigens. In both the original and validation cohorts, the classifier was reported to diagnose cytomegalovirus status with high specificity and sensitivity. Subsequent analysis determined that TCRs grouped into clusters in the first cohort also showed a tendency toward co-occurrence across the 90 to 150 validation repertoires, and 94% of cluster scores exceeded 0. The study listed 164 TCR beta chains as associated with cytomegalovirus. While some public TCRs were present in many individuals, most TCR sequences turned up only very rarely across donors.

The library was built by means of the immunoSEQ multiplex PCR assay. The original pipeline was this. A statistical classification framework was built to diagnose cytomegalovirus status from the catalog of TCR beta chain sequences. TCRdb holds this immuneACCESS table with in-frame rearrangements only. Some clones are missing; in checked studies, unresolved V genes explain under half, and the rest has no known cause. That table gives V, J and clone size, and the DNA gave D and trimming. This sample is represented by about 130,000 clones; 82% of them were singletons. The top ten constitute just under 30% of the sample. Concerning this clone itself: Its target antigen remains unknown. No clone much larger than this one lies a single base away; base qualities are absent.

The donors belonged to the validation cohort of around 120 subjects, which was separate from the approximately 700-subject first cohort. The material sequenced was PBMCs. This clonotype was sampled from a man aged 25 to 45 in good health and CMV-seropositive.

The DNA sequence reads TGTGCCAGCAGCCAAGGGACTAGCCCAGATACGCAGTATTTT. This translates into CASSQGTSPDTQYF. The chain links TRBV4-2 with TRBJ2-3, and TRBD2 aligns with 8 junction nucleotides. Compared with germline, V lacks 1 base and J lacks 4 bases; bases without a gene match: 1. Reading the germline V gene gives CDR1 LGHNA and CDR2 YNFKEQ. The CDR3, from cysteine to phenylalanine, totals 14 residues. The sequence is cut down to CDR3 DNA, 42 bases in frame from base 1.